The 28 T cell receptor beta chains below come from one sample, sequenced in a study of metastatic and nonmetastatic thyroid tumors. Thyroid surgery was preceded by no treatment in any patient. TCRdb ran MiXCR on the PCR reads. Here the sample spans approximately 22,000 clones, roughly 13% being singletons. The sequenced material came from blood. The receptor set was obtained from a female donor with papillary thyroid cancer or a benign thyroid nodule (not recorded which). Some clones in this sample may be carry-over from other donors' samples.

This clone appeared many times. The CDR3 is CASSPHPPTEAFF. The CDR3 nucleotides read TGTGCCAGCAGCCCCCACCCCCCCACTGAAGCTTTCTTT. The V gene is TRBV28, the J gene TRBJ1-1; D unresolved. The V gene's germline CDR1 is MDHEN and CDR2 SYDVKM. The CDR3 extends over 13 amino acids. The V end was cut by 6 bases, the J end by 4 bases, with 12 bases between.

This clone was seen ten or more times. This chain links TRBV6-1 with TRBJ2-5; D ambiguous. CDR1 and CDR2 (germline): MNHNS, SASEGT. The CDR3 is 10 amino acids. The V and J ends lost 5 bases and 5 bases respectively, with 3 bases between them. The CDR3: CASSSETQYF. The DNA for the CDR3 is TGTGCCAGCAGTTCGGAGACCCAGTACTTC.

This clone was found many times. The chain is built from TRBV7-6 and TRBJ2-5; D remains ambiguous. In germline, CDR1 is SGHVS, CDR2 FNYEAQ. The V gene lost 5 bases and the J gene lost 2 bases, with 15 bases spanning the gap. CDR3 length: 15 residues. The CDR3 region is CASSPESYGQETQYF. CDR3 DNA: TGTGCCAGCAGCCCCGAATCATATGGTCAAGAGACCCAGTACTTC.

The rearrangement joins TRBV20-1 to TRBJ2-5; 10 bases map to TRBD2. With V trimmed by 5 bases and J by 6 bases, 6 bases remained unmatched. Looked up from germline, CDR1 is DFQATT and CDR2 is SNEGSKA (reference sequence). The CDR3 is made up of 13 amino acids. CDR3 in amino acids: CSAVSGGLKTQYF. CDR3 coding DNA: TGCAGTGCTGTTAGCGGGGGGTTGAAGACCCAGTACTTC.

By sample fraction, this clone is medium-sized. The rearrangement joins TRBV6-1 to TRBJ2-7; 9 bases are a match to TRBD2. V lost 5 bases, J lost 3 bases, and 5 bases stayed unmatched. The CDR3 runs to 14 residues. Germline lookup yields CDR1 MNHNS and CDR2 SASEGT. The CDR3, as DNA: TGTGCCAGCAGTACTAGCGGGCACTTCTACGAGCAGTACTTC. Its translation is CASSTSGHFYEQYF.

This clone came up many times. The V and J genes are TRBV20-1 and TRBJ1-2, with 11 bases fitting TRBD1. Germline loops: CDR1 DFQATT, CDR2 SNEGSKA (reference sequence). V was clipped by 6 bases and J by 4 bases; unmatched bases: 7. CDR3 length equals 14 residues. This chain's CDR3 is CSATRDRGGYGYTF. CDR3 in DNA: TGCAGTGCCACCCGGGACAGGGGGGGCTATGGCTACACCTTC.

In its sample, this clone was seen many times. Other DNA sequences in the sample encode the same CDR3. The CDR3 DNA sequence: TGTGCCACCGGGACAGTAAACACCGGGGAGCTGTTTTTT. Encoded protein: CATGTVNTGELFF. This sequence joins TRBV15 and TRBJ2-2; TRBD1 agrees at 7 bases. The CDR3 is 13 residues long. V lost 8 bases to trimming and J lost 2 bases; unmatched junction nucleotides: 2. Germline assignment: CDR1 LNHNV and CDR2 YYDKDF (reference sequence).

V and J are TRBV6-2 or TRBV6-3 and TRBJ1-5, with D unresolved. CDR1 and CDR2 from the germline V gene are MNHEY and SVGEGT. V was pared by 2 bases and J by 9 bases, with 14 bases between. There are 14 residues in the CDR3. CDR3 DNA: TGTGCCAGCAGTTACGGGTGCGGTATAGTGCCCCAGCATTTT. Protein sequence: CASSYGCGIVPQHF.

This clone was seen at least ten times. The rearrangement joins TRBV5-1 to TRBJ1-5; D is possibly TRBD1 (5 bases). The CDR3 is 14 residues long. CDR1 SGHRS and CDR2 YFSETQ come from the germline V gene. Trimming took 4 bases from V and 3 from J, leaving 11 bases between them. In DNA, the CDR3 is TGCGCCAGCAGCCTCGACAGCAACAATCAGCCCCAGCATTTT. It specifies CASSLDSNNQPQHF.

In its sample, this clone was seen many times. The V call is TRBV7-8, the J call TRBJ2-5; 11 bases map to TRBD2. Germline assignment: CDR1 SGHVS and CDR2 FQNEAQ. J gave up 3 bases and V 4 bases, and 10 bases lay outside the gene matches. The CDR3 is made up of 17 amino acids. The CDR3 region has the DNA TGTGCCAGCAGCTCGATCGACATGGGACTAGCGGAAGAGACCCAGTACTTC. Its translation is CASSSIDMGLAEETQYF.

This clone came up a few times. This chain links TRBV12-3 or TRBV12-4 with TRBJ1-2; D is ambiguous. The CDR3 runs 13 residues. The ends were cut back, 1 base at V and 7 bases at J, with 10 bases in the middle. The CDR3 sequence is CASSLDWSSGYTF. CDR3 sequence (DNA): TGTGCCAGCAGTTTAGACTGGAGTAGTGGCTACACCTTC.

This clone was counted many times. The J gene is TRBJ1-4, the V gene TRBV7-9; D uncertain. The V end was cut by 3 bases, the J end by 8 bases, with 10 bases between. The CDR3 sequence is 13 residues long. The V gene's germline CDR1 is SEHNR and CDR2 FQNEAQ (reference sequence). In nucleotides, the CDR3 is TGTGCCAGCAGCTTGTCCGTGGGGGAAAAACTGTTTTTT. It yields the protein CASSLSVGEKLFF.

CDR3 DNA sequence: TGCGCCAGCAGCTTGGCCGGGACAGGGGTGGGCACTGAAGCTTTCTTT. It yields the protein CASSLAGTGVGTEAFF. The gene calls are TRBV5-1 and TRBJ1-1; 10 nucleotides align to TRBD1. J lost 4 bases, V lost 0 bases, and 6 bases had no gene match. CDR1 SGHRS and CDR2 YFSETQ come from the germline V gene. The CDR3 runs 16 residues.

This clone was counted at least ten times. The V and J genes are TRBV4-1 and TRBJ1-1; D is unclear. The CDR3 totals 15 residues. Germline CDR1 reads MGHRA; CDR2 reads YSYEKL. Trimming shortened V by 6 bases and J by 1 base, and 15 bases separated the two germline ends. The CDR3: CASRLNGQTNTEAFF. The CDR3 bases are TGCGCCAGCAGGTTAAATGGGCAGACGAACACTGAAGCTTTCTTT.

The chain carries TRBV5-8 and TRBJ2-7, with 10 positions matching TRBD2. The V and J ends lost 0 bases and 4 bases, in that order; junction bases with no gene match: 4. The CDR3 is made up of 15 amino acids. Germline values: CDR1 SGHTS, CDR2 YDEGEE. The CDR3 spells CASSLGLAGEYEQYF. The CDR3 nucleotides read TGTGCCAGCAGCTTGGGGCTAGCGGGAGAGTACGAGCAGTACTTC. The full variable domain, its missing parts supplied by reference TRBV5-8 and TRBJ2-7, is EAGVTQSPTHLIKTRGQQATLRCSPISGHTSVYWYQQALGLGLQFLLWYDEGEERNRGNFPPRFSGRQFPNYSSELNVNALELEDSALYLCASSLGLAGEYEQYFGPGTRLTVT.

The CDR3 region has the DNA TGTGCCACCATCGCGCCGGGTCTTCAGGCCAAAAACATTCAGTACTTC. Protein sequence: CATIAPGLQAKNIQYF. The chain joins TRBV15 to TRBJ2-4; no clear D. Germline V CDR1 and CDR2: LNHNV, YYDKDF (reference sequence). This CDR3 is 16 amino acids long. Trimming took off 7 bases at V and 1 base at J, with 17 bases between the two ends.

This clone has more than one count but fewer than ten. This chain joins TRBV14 and TRBJ2-4, with a weak D call TRBD1 (6 bases). V shed 0 bases and J shed 7 bases, with 10 bases lying between them. This CDR3 has 14 amino acids. Per the germline V gene, CDR1 is SGHDN and CDR2 is FVKESK. CDR3 DNA: TGTGCCAGCAGCCAAGAGGGACACCGCAACATTCAGTACTTC. Protein sequence: CASSQEGHRNIQYF.

This clone has a count of ten or more. One end of the junction is discordant with germline, which a read error may explain. The chain carries TRBV7-7 and TRBJ2-5; a weak D match, TRBD1 (6 bases). Looked up from germline, CDR1 is SSHAT and CDR2 is FNYEAQ (reference sequence). The CDR3 has 13 residues. CDR3 region: CASSLDRQETQYF. CDR3 nucleotides: TGTGCTAGCAGCTTAGACAGGCAAGAGACCCAGTACTTC.

This clone has at least ten counts. The CDR3 is CASSLSGQTNYGYTF. CDR3 sequence (DNA): TGTGCCAGCAGTTTATCGGGACAGACAAACTATGGCTACACCTTC. The chain joins TRBV28 to TRBJ1-2; 7 bases fit TRBD1. The V segment lost 1 base and the J segment 2 bases; nucleotides outside the gene matches: 4. Germline V gene sequence: CDR1 MDHEN, CDR2 SYDVKM. The CDR3 runs to 15 residues.

This clone has a count of ten or more. CDR3 sequence reads: CASSLGRVNYGYTF. Written as DNA, the CDR3 is TGTGCCAGCAGCTTGGGACGGGTGAACTATGGCTACACCTTC. The chain combines TRBV5-6 with TRBJ1-2; D is unresolved. Germline V CDR1 and CDR2: SGHDT, YYEEEE. V was pared by 0 bases and J by 2 bases, with 8 bases between. CDR3 size: 14 residues.

This clone has a count of ten or more. Other DNA sequences of this sample code for an identical CDR3. The chain combines TRBV13 with TRBJ2-3, with 10 bases aligning to TRBD2. The CDR3 spans 20 residues. Per the germline V gene, CDR1 is PRHDT and CDR2 is FYEKMQ (reference sequence). Trimming removed 5 bases from V and 0 bases from J; junction bases left unmatched: 17. The CDR3 DNA reads TGTGCCAGCAGCCACTGGACTGTAGCGGGAGGCCTGACTAGCACAGATACGCAGTATTTT. Residues: CASSHWTVAGGLTSTDTQYF.

This clone has a handful of counts. DNA of the CDR3: TGTGCCAGTACAACGGCGAGTCAGGGCCGCTACGAGCAGTACTTC. Its translation: CASTTASQGRYEQYF. The V gene is TRBV19, the J gene TRBJ2-7; D is possibly TRBD1 (5 bases). Germline assignment: CDR1 LNHDA and CDR2 SQIVND (reference sequence). Trimming removed 7 bases from V and 3 bases from J, with 19 bases in between. The CDR3 loop spans 15 amino acids.

This clone appeared once. One end of the junction varies from germline; a read error may be responsible. This chain uses TRBV4-2 with TRBJ2-7, with a possible D match to TRBD2 (5 bases). CDR3 length equals 13 residues. The germline CDR1 and CDR2 sequences are LGHNA and YNFKEQ. The CDR3: CASSQDLKSGGNF. Written as DNA, the CDR3 is TGTGCCAGCAGCCAAGATCTTAAGAGCGGAGGCAATTTC.

This clone was detected ten times or more. The chain combines TRBV6-5 with TRBJ2-1; D is unclear. This CDR3 has 15 residues. Germline V gene data show CDR1 as MNHEY and CDR2 as SVGAGI. The V end was cut by 0 bases, the J end by 12 bases, with 18 bases between. The DNA for the CDR3 is TGTGCCAGCAGTTACTCGACCCACTCTGGGGTGGGGCAGTTCTTC. This gives the protein CASSYSTHSGVGQFF.

This clone was seen at least ten times. This sample also contains other DNA sequences that code for the same CDR3. The J gene is TRBJ1-5, the V gene TRBV15, with TRBD1 matching over 7 bases. This CDR3 has 15 residues. Germline CDR1 is LNHNV and CDR2 is YYDKDF (reference sequence). V shed 5 bases, J shed 4 bases, and the junction held 8 bases outside the gene matches. CDR3 in amino acids: CATSPRRTGNQPQHF. The CDR3 nucleotides read TGTGCCACCAGCCCCCGACGGACAGGTAATCAGCCCCAGCATTTT.

The chain uses TRBV18 and TRBJ2-3, with 12 bases that match TRBD2. V was clipped by 4 bases and J by 2 bases; unmatched bases: 1. The CDR3 totals 15 residues. CDR1 is KGHSH and CDR2 is LQKENI in the germline V gene. The CDR3 is CASSRLAGATDTQYF. The CDR3 bases are TGTGCCAGCTCACGACTAGCGGGAGCCACAGATACGCAGTATTTT.

This clone was seen at least ten times. This chain uses TRBV19 with TRBJ2-7, with D perhaps matching TRBD2 (6 bases). This CDR3 spans 14 amino acids. Germline CDR1 LNHDA, CDR2 SQIVND (reference sequence). The ends were cut back, 7 bases at V and 4 bases at J, with 17 bases in the middle. The CDR3 sequence: CASKDLGRDYEQYF. CDR3 coding DNA: TGTGCCAGTAAGGATCTGGGGCGGGATTACGAGCAGTACTTC. The full variable domain, its missing parts supplied by reference TRBV19 and TRBJ2-7, is DGGITQSPKYLFRKEGQNVTLSCEQNLNHDAMYWYRQDPGQGLRLIYYSQIVNDFQKGDIAEGYSVSREKKESFPLTVTSAQKNPTAFYLCASKDLGRDYEQYFGPGTRLTVT.

This clone showed up many times. The rearrangement uses TRBV28 and TRBJ2-3; D is ambiguous. Germline loops: CDR1 MDHEN, CDR2 SYDVKM. The CDR3 consists of 12 residues. V dropped 2 bases and J dropped 4 bases, with 4 bases sitting between them. As DNA, the CDR3 is TGTGCCAGCAGTTTACCGGCAGATACGCAGTATTTT. This sequence encodes CASSLPADTQYF.